One sample yielded the 17 T cell receptor beta chains listed below, sequenced in a study of yellow fever vaccine responses in identical twins. TCRdb fed the RT-PCR reads into MiXCR, producing one record per CDR3 protein. The table records 9,500 to 13,000 distinct CDR3 sequences, roughly 85% of them present only once. This specimen was T cells from blood (PBMCs), unsorted or a sorted subset (not recorded which), taken before or after yellow fever vaccination (not recorded which). All receptors derive from a woman aged 18 to 35 who received the yellow fever vaccine.

The V gene is TRBV2, the J gene TRBJ2-1; 7 bases fit TRBD1. The CDR3 runs 15 residues. Trimming took 3 bases from V and 3 from J; bases not matched to a gene: 5. Germline assignment: CDR1 SNHLY and CDR2 FYNNEI. For the CDR3, the DNA is TGTGCCAGCAGTGATGTACAGGGGTTCTACAATGAGCAGTTCTTC. Protein product: CASSDVQGFYNEQFF.

With respect to this clonotype: Relative to the germline gene, one junction end is altered; a read error may explain this. The V and J genes are TRBV18 and TRBJ2-1; 10 nucleotides align to TRBD2. This CDR3 spans 12 amino acids. In germline, CDR1 is KGHSH, CDR2 LQKENI. The CDR3 reads CASSHLTSGWIF. CDR3 in DNA: TGTGCCAGCTCACACCTGACTAGCGGGTGGATCTTC.

The genes are TRBV19 and TRBJ2-1; the match to TRBD1 covers 8 bases. The ends lost 4 bases at V and 2 bases at J; junction bases unmatched: 4. The CDR3 is 15 residues long. CDR1 is LNHDA and CDR2 is SQIVND in the germline V gene (reference sequence). CDR3 DNA: TGTGCCAGTAGTACCCAGGGACAGGCCTACAATGAGCAGTTCTTC. Translating it yields CASSTQGQAYNEQFF.

The V gene is TRBV11-1, the J gene TRBJ2-1; D is undetermined. The V end was cut by 3 bases, the J end by 8 bases, with 8 bases between. Germline V CDR1 and CDR2: SGHAT, FQDESV (reference sequence). The length of the CDR3 is 12 residues. The CDR3 sequence: CASSFLGYEQFF. The CDR3 DNA reads TGTGCCAGCAGCTTTCTGGGGTATGAGCAGTTCTTC.

The genes are TRBV28 and TRBJ1-5; D unresolved. The CDR3 extends over 12 amino acids. Trimming took 4 bases from V and 7 from J, leaving 8 bases between them. Germline assignment: CDR1 MDHEN and CDR2 SYDVKM. CDR3 DNA: TGTGCCAGCAGTTCCCCCCTCCAGCCCCAGCATTTT. This gives the protein CASSSPLQPQHF.

V gene TRBV9 combines with J gene TRBJ2-1; no firm D call. Germline assignment: CDR1 SGDLS and CDR2 YYNGEE. The germline V and J ends were trimmed by 4 bases and 5 bases, with 16 bases remaining between them. This CDR3 has 15 residues. The CDR3 sequence: CASSKTTGSNNEQFF. For the CDR3, the DNA is TGTGCCAGCAGCAAGACCACGGGCAGCAACAATGAGCAGTTCTTC.

The chain combines TRBV29-1 with TRBJ2-3; D might be TRBD1 (6 bases). The germline V and J ends were trimmed by 6 bases and 2 bases, with 15 bases remaining between them. Germline assignment: CDR1 SQVTM and CDR2 ANQGSEA. The CDR3 consists of 14 residues. The CDR3 loop reads CSVAGTPITDTQYF. CDR3 DNA: TGCAGCGTCGCCGGGACACCAATCACAGATACGCAGTATTTT.

The chain is built from TRBV29-1 and TRBJ1-2, with 11 bases matching TRBD1. CDR3 size: 14 residues. Germline V gene sequence: CDR1 SQVTM, CDR2 ANQGSEA. The V and J ends lost 7 bases and 4 bases, in that order; junction bases with no gene match: 8. The CDR3 DNA reads as TGCAGCGCAACGACCGGGACAGGGGGCTATGGCTACACCTTC. Translating it yields CSATTGTGGYGYTF.

The J gene is TRBJ1-5, the V gene TRBV18; tentative D call: TRBD1 (5 bases). There are 14 residues in the CDR3. Germline CDR1 is KGHSH and CDR2 is LQKENI. Trimming pared 2 bases from V and 3 bases from J, leaving 8 bases between. CDR3 bases: TGTGCCAGCTCACCATCGGGGACCAATCAGCCCCAGCATTTT. Its protein is CASSPSGTNQPQHF. Filled out from reference TRBV18 and TRBJ1-5, the complete variable domain reads NAGVMQNPRHLVRRRGQEARLRCSPMKGHSHVYWYRQLPEEGLKFMVYLQKENIIDESGMPKERFSAEFPKEGPSILRIQQVVRGDSAAYFCASSPSGTNQPQHFGDGTRLSIL.

The chain is built from TRBV10-3 and TRBJ2-5; a weak D match, TRBD2 (5 bases). Germline CDR1 ENHRY, CDR2 SYGVKD. CDR3 length: 17 amino acids. With 0 bases removed from V and 1 base from J, the gap between germline ends came to 15 bases. DNA of the CDR3: TGTGCCATCAGTGAGTCGTATTCGGGGATGGCCCAAGAGACCCAGTACTTC. Protein: CAISESYSGMAQETQYF.

The chain couples TRBV3-1 to TRBJ2-3; D gene uncertain. Germline CDR1 and CDR2: LGHDT and YNNKEL (reference sequence). The ends were cut back, 2 bases at V and 6 bases at J, with 9 bases in the middle. The CDR3 is 13 amino acids. CDR3 nucleotides: TGTGCCAGCAGCCAACAAAGATCCGATACGCAGTATTTT. It specifies CASSQQRSDTQYF.

The CDR3 here is CASSNYRGRVSQETQYF. The DNA for the CDR3 is TGTGCCAGCAGCAATTACAGGGGGCGGGTCTCACAAGAGACCCAGTACTTC. This rearrangement joins TRBV11-2 to TRBJ2-5; 9 positions match TRBD1. The CDR3 sequence is 17 residues long. The trim removed 5 bases at V and 2 bases at J, leaving 12 bases unmatched. Germline lookup yields CDR1 SGHAT and CDR2 FQNNGV.

In regard to this clonotype: It is unclear where the CDR3 begins or ends on the DNA, so no DNA is shown, and the CDR3 is as TCRdb lists it. The chain recombines TRBV23-1 with TRBJ2-2. TRBV23-1 is filed as an ORF, its function uncertain. The CDR3 spans 14 residues, counting both ends. The CDR3 reads CASSQSAAPGSCFF.

The genes are TRBV11-2 and TRBJ2-1; 14 nucleotides line up with TRBD2. Germline V gene sequence: CDR1 SGHAT, CDR2 FQNNGV. Germline trimming cut 4 bases from V and 12 bases from J; bases unmatched to any gene: 11. The CDR3 covers 16 residues. In DNA form, the CDR3 reads TGTGCCAGCAGCTCCCGGGGGACTAGCGGGGGAAGAGGGCAGTTCTTC. It yields the protein CASSSRGTSGGRGQFF.

The chain carries TRBV11-2 and TRBJ1-1, with D possibly being TRBD1 (5 bases). V was cut by 5 bases and J by 1 base, with 11 bases left in between. The CDR3 is 14 amino acids. Germline loops: CDR1 SGHAT, CDR2 FQNNGV. CDR3 amino acids: CASSVGHGNTEAFF. The CDR3 coding sequence is TGTGCCAGCAGCGTAGGACACGGGAACACTGAAGCTTTCTTT.

The CDR3 is CASSPTSGRNNEQFF. The CDR3 DNA reads as TGTGCCAGCAGCCCGACTAGCGGGAGGAACAATGAGCAGTTCTTC. This chain uses TRBV11-2 with TRBJ2-1, with 13 bases that match TRBD2. CDR1 is SGHAT, CDR2 FQNNGV, per germline. V shed 5 bases, J shed 5 bases, and the junction held 3 bases outside the gene matches. This CDR3 is built from 15 residues. The variable domain in full, completed from reference TRBV11-2 and TRBJ2-1, reads EAGVAQSPRYKIIEKRQSVAFWCNPISGHATLYWYQQILGQGPKLLIQFQNNGVVDDSQLPKDRFSAERLKGVDSTLKIQPAKLEDSAVYLCASSPTSGRNNEQFFGPGTRLTVL.

V and J are TRBV2 and TRBJ2-1; D is possibly TRBD1 (6 bases). V was clipped by 2 bases and J by 7 bases, with 15 bases between them. Germline V CDR1 and CDR2: SNHLY, FYNNEI. CDR3 length: 15 residues. CDR3 amino acids: CASSENRAWSNEQFF. As DNA, the CDR3 is TGTGCCAGCAGTGAAAACAGGGCCTGGTCTAATGAGCAGTTCTTC.